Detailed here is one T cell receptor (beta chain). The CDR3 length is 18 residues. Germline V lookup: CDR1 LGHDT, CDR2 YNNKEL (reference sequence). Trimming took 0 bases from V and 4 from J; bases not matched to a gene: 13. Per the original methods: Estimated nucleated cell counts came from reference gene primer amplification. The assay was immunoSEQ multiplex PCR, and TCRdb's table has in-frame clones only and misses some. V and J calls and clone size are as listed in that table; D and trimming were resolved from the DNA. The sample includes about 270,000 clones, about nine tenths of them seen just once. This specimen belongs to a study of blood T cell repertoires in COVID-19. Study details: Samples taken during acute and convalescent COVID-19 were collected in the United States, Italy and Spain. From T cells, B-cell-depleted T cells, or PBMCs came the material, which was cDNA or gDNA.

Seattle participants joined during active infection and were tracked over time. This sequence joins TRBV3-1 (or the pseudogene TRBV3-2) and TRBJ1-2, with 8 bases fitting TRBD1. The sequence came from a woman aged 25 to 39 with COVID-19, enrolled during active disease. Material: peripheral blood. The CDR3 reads CASSQESDRVGLGYGYTF. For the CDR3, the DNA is TGTGCCAGCAGCCAAGAATCGGACAGGGTAGGGCTGGGCTATGGCTACACCTTC.